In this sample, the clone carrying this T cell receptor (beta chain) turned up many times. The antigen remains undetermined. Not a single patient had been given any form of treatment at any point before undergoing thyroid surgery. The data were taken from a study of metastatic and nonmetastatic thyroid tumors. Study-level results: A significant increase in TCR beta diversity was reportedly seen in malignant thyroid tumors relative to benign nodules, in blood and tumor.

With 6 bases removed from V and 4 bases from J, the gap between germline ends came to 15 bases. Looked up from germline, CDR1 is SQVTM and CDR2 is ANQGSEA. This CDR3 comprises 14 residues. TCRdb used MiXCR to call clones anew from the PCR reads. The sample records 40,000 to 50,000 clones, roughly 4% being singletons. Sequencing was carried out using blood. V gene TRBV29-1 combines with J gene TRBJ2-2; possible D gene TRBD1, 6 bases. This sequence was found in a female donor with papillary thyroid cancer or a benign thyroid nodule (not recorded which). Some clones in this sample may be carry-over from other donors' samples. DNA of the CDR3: TGCAGCGTCGCTGGACAGCACATCACCGGGGAGCTGTTTTTT. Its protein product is CSVAGQHITGELFF.